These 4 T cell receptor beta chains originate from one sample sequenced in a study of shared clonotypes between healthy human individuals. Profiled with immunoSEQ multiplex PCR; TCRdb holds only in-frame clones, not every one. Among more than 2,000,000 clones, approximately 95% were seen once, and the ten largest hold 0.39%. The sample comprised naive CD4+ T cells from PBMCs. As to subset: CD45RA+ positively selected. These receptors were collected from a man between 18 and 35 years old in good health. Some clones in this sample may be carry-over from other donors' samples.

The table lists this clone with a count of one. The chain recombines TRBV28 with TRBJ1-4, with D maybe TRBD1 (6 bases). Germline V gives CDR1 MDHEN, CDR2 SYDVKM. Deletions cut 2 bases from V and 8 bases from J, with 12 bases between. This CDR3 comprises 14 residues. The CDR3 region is CASSLAGAREKLFF. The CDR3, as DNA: TGTGCCAGCAGTTTAGCGGGGGCCAGGGAAAAACTGTTTTTT.

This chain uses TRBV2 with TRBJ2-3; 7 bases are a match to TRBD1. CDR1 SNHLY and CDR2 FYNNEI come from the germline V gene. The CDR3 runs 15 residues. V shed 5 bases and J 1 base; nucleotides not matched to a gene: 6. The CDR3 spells CASSPGGQRTDTQYF. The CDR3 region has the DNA TGTGCCAGCAGTCCAGGGGGACAACGCACAGATACGCAGTATTTT. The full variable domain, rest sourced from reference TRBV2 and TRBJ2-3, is EPEVTQTPSHQVTQMGQEVILRCVPISNHLYFYWYRQILGQKVEFLVSFYNNEISEKSEIFDDQFSVERPDGSNFTLKIRSTKLEDSAMYFCASSPGGQRTDTQYFGPGTRLTVL.

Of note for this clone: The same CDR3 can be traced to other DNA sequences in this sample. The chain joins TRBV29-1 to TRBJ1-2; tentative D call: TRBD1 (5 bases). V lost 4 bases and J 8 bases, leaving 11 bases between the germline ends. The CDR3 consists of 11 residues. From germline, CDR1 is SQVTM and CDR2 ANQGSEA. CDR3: CSVGGSGGYTF. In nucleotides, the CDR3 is TGCAGCGTTGGGGGGTCCGGAGGCTACACCTTC.

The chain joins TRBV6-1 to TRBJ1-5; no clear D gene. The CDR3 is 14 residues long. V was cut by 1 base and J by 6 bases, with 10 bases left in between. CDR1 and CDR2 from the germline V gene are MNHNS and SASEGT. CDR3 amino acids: CASSEGGGGQPQHF. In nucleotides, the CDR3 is TGTGCCAGCAGTGAAGGGGGAGGAGGTCAGCCCCAGCATTTT.